Following are 25 T cell receptor beta chains from one sample sequenced in a study of T cell changes during pregnancy in multiple sclerosis. Only in-frame clones appear in the TCRdb table, and some are missing; sequencing was by immunoSEQ multiplex PCR. There are over 40,000 clones in the sample; about 87% occur only once, and under 1.5% lies in the top ten. Sequenced here: CD4+ T cells from peripheral blood mononuclear cells, sampled in the second trimester of pregnancy. These receptors came from a female donor with multiple sclerosis, enrolled in a pregnancy study.

V gene TRBV15 combines with J gene TRBJ2-1; 11 bases agree with TRBD2. V shed 5 bases and J 3 bases; nucleotides not matched to a gene: 6. Germline lookup yields CDR1 LNHNV and CDR2 YYDKDF (reference sequence). The CDR3 consists of 16 residues. CDR3 in amino acids: CATSHPTSGDYNEQFF. CDR3 in DNA: TGTGCCACCAGCCACCCGACTAGCGGGGACTACAATGAGCAGTTCTTC.

The V gene is TRBV2, the J gene TRBJ1-1, with TRBD1 matching over 7 bases. V lost 4 bases, J lost 6 bases, and 8 bases stayed unmatched. Per the germline V gene, CDR1 is SNHLY and CDR2 is FYNNEI. The CDR3 totals 14 residues. This CDR3 is CASSAAGGRSEAFF. The CDR3 nucleotides are TGTGCCAGCAGTGCGGCAGGGGGGAGGTCTGAAGCTTTCTTT.

This sequence joins TRBV7-9 and TRBJ2-1, with 16 bases matching TRBD2. There are 19 residues in the CDR3. CDR1 and CDR2 from the germline V gene are SEHNR and FQNEAQ (reference sequence). The trim removed 5 bases at V and 1 base at J, leaving 8 bases unmatched. The CDR3 reads CASSRPGTSGRASYNEQFF. Here the CDR3 DNA reads TGTGCCAGCAGCCGTCCCGGGACTAGCGGGAGGGCGTCCTACAATGAGCAGTTCTTC.

J is TRBJ1-2 and V is TRBV19, with TRBD1 matching 7 bases. V lost 3 bases and J lost 8; bases outside the gene matches: 18. The CDR3 has 17 residues. Germline CDR1 LNHDA, CDR2 SQIVND (reference sequence). The CDR3 sequence is CASSIEKTGPTVAGYTF. CDR3 nucleotides: TGTGCCAGTAGTATTGAAAAGACAGGGCCGACCGTTGCGGGCTACACCTTC.

The rearrangement uses TRBV2 and TRBJ1-2, with TRBD1 as a possible D gene (5 bases). This CDR3 spans 12 amino acids. Trimming removed 7 bases from V and 6 bases from J, with 12 bases in between. Looked up from germline, CDR1 is SNHLY and CDR2 is FYNNEI. DNA for the CDR3: TGTGCCAGCAATAGGCCCAGGGATGGCTACACCTTC. Amino acids: CASNRPRDGYTF.

The rearrangement uses TRBV9 and TRBJ2-5; D possibly corresponds to TRBD1 (6 bases). Germline CDR1 reads SGDLS; CDR2 reads YYNGEE. The CDR3 is 15 residues long. V lost 4 bases and J lost 4, with 17 bases in between. Here the CDR3 DNA reads TGTGCCAGCAGCTCCAAAAGGGGGAGCCCAGAGACCCAGTACTTC. It translates to CASSSKRGSPETQYF.

This chain joins TRBV27 and TRBJ2-3, with D maybe TRBD2 (6 bases). This CDR3 is 17 amino acids long. The V end lost 3 bases, the J end lost 3 bases, and 19 bases lay between the germline ends. Germline V lookup: CDR1 MNHEY, CDR2 SMNVEV (reference sequence). The DNA for the CDR3 is TGTGCCAGCAGTTTGGGGCTAGCGAAAGGGGTAACAGATACGCAGTATTTT. The encoded protein is CASSLGLAKGVTDTQYF.

The V gene is TRBV6-1, the J gene TRBJ2-4, with 7 positions matching TRBD2. The CDR3 extends over 16 amino acids. The germline CDR1 and CDR2 sequences are MNHNS and SASEGT. V was pared by 0 bases and J by 2 bases, with 4 bases of the junction left unmatched. The CDR3 spells CASSEAGGPTKNIQYF. In nucleotides, the CDR3 is TGTGCCAGCAGTGAAGCGGGAGGGCCAACCAAAAACATTCAGTACTTC.

This clone was seen only once. The chain recombines TRBV4-2 with TRBJ2-2, with 12 bases fitting TRBD2. The V segment lost 1 base and the J segment 4 bases; nucleotides outside the gene matches: 1. The CDR3 is made up of 16 amino acids. Per the germline V gene, CDR1 is LGHNA and CDR2 is YNFKEQ. The CDR3 loop is CASSQVTSGSTGELFF. CDR3 nucleotides: TGTGCCAGCAGCCAAGTGACTAGCGGGAGCACCGGGGAGCTGTTTTTT.

The CDR3 spells CASSFPLNGYNEQFF. Written as DNA, the CDR3 is TGTGCCAGCAGCTTTCCCTTAAACGGGTACAATGAGCAGTTCTTC. The chain combines TRBV7-6 with TRBJ2-1; D call uncertain. The CDR3 is 15 residues long. From germline, CDR1 is SGHVS and CDR2 FNYEAQ. The V end was cut by 3 bases, the J end by 4 bases, with 13 bases between.

The chain joins TRBV7-2 to TRBJ2-7; 9 positions agree with TRBD2. The CDR3 covers 15 residues. Germline V gives CDR1 SGHTA, CDR2 FQGNSA. V trimming: 1 base; J trimming: 3 bases; junction bases outside the gene matches: 4. The CDR3 loop is CASSLGASGIYEQYF. CDR3 nucleotide sequence: TGTGCCAGCAGCTTAGGGGCTAGCGGGATCTACGAGCAGTACTTC.

This clone has a handful of counts. The V and J genes are TRBV7-3 and TRBJ2-2; 8 positions agree with TRBD2. The CDR3 has 15 amino acids. The trim removed 5 bases at V and 8 bases at J, leaving 10 bases unmatched. Germline CDR1 is SGHTA and CDR2 is FQGTGA. The CDR3 DNA reads as TGTGCCAGCAGCCTCCAAGCGGGAGTGGCGGGGGAGCTGTTTTTT. Translated, it gives CASSLQAGVAGELFF.

The chain links TRBV6-1 to TRBJ2-7; TRBD1 might be the D (5 bases). Trimming took off 5 bases at V and 5 bases at J, with 7 bases between the two ends. The germline gives CDR1 MNHNS, CDR2 SASEGT. The length of the CDR3 is 11 residues. CDR3 in amino acids: CASSRGDEQYF. CDR3 in DNA: TGTGCCAGCAGTAGGGGCGACGAGCAGTACTTC.

J is TRBJ2-5 and V is TRBV6-6; 7 nucleotides align to TRBD2. Germline V CDR1 and CDR2: MNHNY, SVGAGI (reference sequence). Trimming took 10 bases from V and 4 from J; bases not matched to a gene: 12. The CDR3 totals 14 residues. The CDR3 protein is CATRGLLVGETQYF. The CDR3 DNA is TGTGCCACCCGGGGACTACTAGTCGGAGAGACCCAGTACTTC.

This clone was seen just once. This chain uses TRBV21-1 with TRBJ1-3. TRBV21-1 constitutes a pseudogene. The CDR3 is 16 amino acids. CDR3 protein: CASSKPASGSGNTIYF. For the CDR3, the DNA is TGTGCCAGCAGCAAACCTGCCAGCGGCTCTGGAAACACCATATATTTT.

V gene TRBV19 combines with J gene TRBJ2-1, with 8 bases matching TRBD2. The CDR3 length is 17 residues. V trimming: 7 bases; J trimming: 8 bases; junction bases outside the gene matches: 19. Germline V gene lookup returns CDR1 LNHDA and CDR2 SQIVND (reference sequence). The CDR3 bases are TGTGCCAGTAAGGGCAGACTTGCTAGCGGGCGGGTCGATGAGCAGTTCTTC. Translating gives CASKGRLASGRVDEQFF.

This clone was recorded only once. The gene calls are TRBV27 and TRBJ2-6, with TRBD1 as a possible D gene (6 bases). In germline, CDR1 is MNHEY, CDR2 SMNVEV (reference sequence). V was trimmed by 6 bases and J by 0 bases, leaving 12 bases between them. There are 16 residues in the CDR3. This CDR3 is CASRRTVLSGANVLTF. The CDR3 region has the DNA TGTGCCAGCAGGAGGACAGTCCTCTCTGGGGCCAACGTCCTGACTTTC. Combining the CDR3 with reference TRBV27 and TRBJ2-6 gives the whole variable domain EAQVTQNPRYLITVTGKKLTVTCSQNMNHEYMSWYRQDPGLGLRQIYYSMNVEVTDKGDVPEGYKVSRKEKRNFPLILESPSPNQTSLYFCASRRTVLSGANVLTFGAGSRLTVL.

The CDR3 region has the DNA TGTGCCAGCAGCTTAGCTCCTGGGACTAGGACACACGAGCAGTACTTC. As protein: CASSLAPGTRTHEQYF. This chain connects TRBV7-2 to TRBJ2-7; TRBD2 aligns across 8 bases. Germline-derived CDR1 and CDR2 are SGHTA and FQGNSA. The CDR3 is 16 amino acids. After removal of 0 bases from V and 5 bases from J, the junction contained 9 bases not matched to a gene. Full variable domain (remainder filled in from reference TRBV7-2 and TRBJ2-7): GAGVSQSPSNKVTEKGKDVELRCDPISGHTALYWYRQSLGQGLEFLIYFQGNSAPDKSGLPSDRFSAERTGGSVSTLTIQRTQQEDSAVYLCASSLAPGTRTHEQYFGPGTRLTVT.

V and J are TRBV6-1 and TRBJ2-7, with D perhaps TRBD1 (6 bases). The CDR3 length is 15 residues. CDR1 is MNHNS, CDR2 SASEGT, per germline. The V end lost 1 base, the J end lost 3 bases, and 13 bases lay between the germline ends. CDR3 nucleotides: TGTGCCAGCAGTGAAGGTCCAGGGGCGGTCTACGAGCAGTACTTC. Protein: CASSEGPGAVYEQYF.

The genes are TRBV7-8 and TRBJ1-2; 7 bases fit TRBD1. Germline values: CDR1 SGHVS, CDR2 FQNEAQ. This CDR3 contains 14 residues. V lost 0 bases, J lost 3 bases, and 1 base stayed unmatched. In DNA, the CDR3 is TGTGCCAGCAGCTTAGCGGGGACAGACTATGGCTACACCTTC. Translated, it gives CASSLAGTDYGYTF.

This chain links TRBV18 with TRBJ2-1; possible D gene TRBD1, 5 bases. Trimming cost V 2 bases and J 2 bases, with 16 bases left between them. This CDR3 spans 17 amino acids. Germline-derived CDR1 and CDR2 are KGHSH and LQKENI. CDR3 region: CASSPTKAAGTYNEQFF. Written as DNA, the CDR3 is TGTGCCAGCTCACCAACCAAGGCGGCAGGGACCTACAATGAGCAGTTCTTC.

This clone was seen many times. The chain links TRBV7-3 to TRBJ2-3, with D maybe TRBD2 (5 bases). CDR3 size: 18 residues. The V end was cut by 1 base, the J end by 2 bases, with 19 bases between. Germline V lookup: CDR1 SGHTA, CDR2 FQGTGA. The CDR3 nucleotides read TGTGCCAGCAGCTTAAATCCCTCCTCCGGGATAGTCACAGATACGCAGTATTTT. Translating gives CASSLNPSSGIVTDTQYF.

V is TRBV5-1 and J is TRBJ2-2; 9 bases are shared with TRBD1. The CDR3 length is 15 residues. Germline CDR1 reads SGHRS; CDR2 reads YFSETQ. V shed 4 bases, J shed 4 bases, and the junction held 5 bases outside the gene matches. DNA of the CDR3: TGCGCCAGCAGCCCTCGGACAGGGGTCACCGGGGAGCTGTTTTTT. This encodes CASSPRTGVTGELFF. Complete variable domain (other parts from reference TRBV5-1 and TRBJ2-2): KAGVTQTPRYLIKTRGQQVTLSCSPISGHRSVSWYQQTPGQGLQFLFEYFSETQRNKGNFPGRFSGRQFSNSRSEMNVSTLELGDSALYLCASSPRTGVTGELFFGEGSRLTVL.

This clone has just a few counts. An end of the junction differs from the germline gene, which may be a read error. The rearrangement uses TRBV23-1 and TRBJ1-6, with 7 nucleotides matching TRBD1. TRBV23-1 is an ORF, and what it does is uncertain. The CDR3 sequence is 14 residues long. CDR3 sequence: CASSSKGQAGGSDF. DNA of the CDR3: TGCGCCAGCAGCTCTAAAGGACAGGCCGGCGGTTCTGACTTT.

This clone was counted between two and nine times. The CDR3 DNA reads as TGCGCCAGCAGCGGCAGGACTAGCGGCATGTGGAGTGACAATGAGCAGTTCTTC. It yields the protein CASSGRTSGMWSDNEQFF. The J gene is TRBJ2-1, the V gene TRBV5-1; the match to TRBD2 covers 10 bases. The CDR3 has 18 amino acids. From germline, CDR1 is SGHRS and CDR2 YFSETQ. The trim removed 4 bases at V and 5 bases at J, leaving 15 bases unmatched.